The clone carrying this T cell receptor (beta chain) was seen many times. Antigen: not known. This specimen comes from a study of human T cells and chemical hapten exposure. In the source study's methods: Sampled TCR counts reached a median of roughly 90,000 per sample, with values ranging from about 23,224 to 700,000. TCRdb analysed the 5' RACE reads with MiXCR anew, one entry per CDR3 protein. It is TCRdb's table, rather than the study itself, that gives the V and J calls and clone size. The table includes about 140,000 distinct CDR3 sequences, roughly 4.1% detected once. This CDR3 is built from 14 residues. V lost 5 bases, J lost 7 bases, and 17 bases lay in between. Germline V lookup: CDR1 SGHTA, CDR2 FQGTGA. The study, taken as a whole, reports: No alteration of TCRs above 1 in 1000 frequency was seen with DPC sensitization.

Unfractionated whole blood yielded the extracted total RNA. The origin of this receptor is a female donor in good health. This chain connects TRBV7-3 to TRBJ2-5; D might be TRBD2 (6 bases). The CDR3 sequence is CASSPQDGRGTQYF. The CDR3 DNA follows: TGTGCCAGCAGCCCACAGGATGGGCGGGGGACCCAGTACTTC.